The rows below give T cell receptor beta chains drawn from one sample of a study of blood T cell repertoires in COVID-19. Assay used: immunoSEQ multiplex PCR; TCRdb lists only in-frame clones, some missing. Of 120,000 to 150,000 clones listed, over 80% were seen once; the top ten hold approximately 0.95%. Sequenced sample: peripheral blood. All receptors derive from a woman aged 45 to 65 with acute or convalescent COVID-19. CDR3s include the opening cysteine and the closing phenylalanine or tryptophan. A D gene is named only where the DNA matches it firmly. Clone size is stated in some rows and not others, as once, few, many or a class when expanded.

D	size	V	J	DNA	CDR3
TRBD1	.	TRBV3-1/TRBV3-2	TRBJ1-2	TGTGCCAGCAGCCCGGGGACAGGGGCTTACTATGGCTACACCTTC	CASSPGTGAYYGYTF
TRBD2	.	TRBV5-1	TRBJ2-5	TGCGCCAGCAGCCCAGGACTAGCGGGTCCCCAAGAGACCCAGTACTTC	CASSPGLAGPQETQYF
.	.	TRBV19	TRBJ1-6	TGTGCCAGTAGAGGGGGTAGGGAGTCACCCCTCCACTTT	CASRGGRESPLHF
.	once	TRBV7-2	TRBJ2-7	TGTGCCAGCAGCCCGACTACAGGGTCGGGCTACGAGCAGTACTTC	CASSPTTGSGYEQYF
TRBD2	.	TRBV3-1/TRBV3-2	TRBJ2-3	TGTGCCAGCAGCTGGGGACTATCCCGCACAGATACGCAGTATTTT	CASSWGLSRTDTQYF
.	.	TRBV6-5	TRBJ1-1	TGTGCCAGCAGTTCCGGTTCTAACACTGAAGCTTTCTTT	CASSSGSNTEAFF
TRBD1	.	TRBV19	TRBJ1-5	TGTGCCAGTAGTCCCGACAGGGGTGGGAATCAGCCCCAGCATTTT	CASSPDRGGNQPQHF
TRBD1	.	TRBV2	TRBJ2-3	TGTGCCAGCAACCTCGGGACAGGGAACACAGATACGCAGTATTTT	CASNLGTGNTDTQYF
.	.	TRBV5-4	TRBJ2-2	TGTGCCAGCGTATGGAACACCGGGGAGCTGTTTTTT	CASVWNTGELFF
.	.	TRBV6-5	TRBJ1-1	TGTGCCAGCAGTTACTCGACAGGGAACACTGAAGCTTTCTTT	CASSYSTGNTEAFF
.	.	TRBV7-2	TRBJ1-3	TGTGCCAGCAGCCCAGGGTCTCGATCTGGAAACACCATATATTTT	CASSPGSRSGNTIYF
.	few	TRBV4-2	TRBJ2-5	TGTGCCAGCAGCCAAGGCCTCAATGGGGCAGAGACCCAGTACTTC	CASSQGLNGAETQYF
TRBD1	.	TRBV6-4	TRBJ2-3	TGTGCCAGCAGGACAGGGTATAACACGAATACGCAGTATTTT	CASRTGYNTNTQYF
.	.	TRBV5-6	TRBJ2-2	TGTGCCAGCAGCTTACAGGCGTCCGGGGAGCTGTTTTTT	CASSLQASGELFF
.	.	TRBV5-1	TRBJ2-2	TGCGCCAGCAGCGTCGGACAGCGGAACACCGGGGAGCTGTTTTTT	CASSVGQRNTGELFF
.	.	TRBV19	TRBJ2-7	TGTGCCAGTAGGAGCTCCTACGAGCAGTACTTC	CASRSSYEQYF
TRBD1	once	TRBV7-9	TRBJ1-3	TGTGCCAGCAGCTTAACAGGGGACGGAAACACCATATATTTT	CASSLTGDGNTIYF
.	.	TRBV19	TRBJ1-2	TGTGCCAGCAATAACCCCGGGGGGGCCGCTAGCTATGGCTACACCTTC	CASNNPGGAASYGYTF
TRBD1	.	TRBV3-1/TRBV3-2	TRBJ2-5	TGTGCCAGCAGCCAAGTGGACAGGGAAGAGACCCAGTACTTC	CASSQVDREETQYF
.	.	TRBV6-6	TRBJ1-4	TGTGCCAGCAGATCCGGGACTCCTGGGGAAAAACTGTTTTTT	CASRSGTPGEKLFF
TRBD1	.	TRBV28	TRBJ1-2	TGTGCCAGCAGTTTTCTCGGGACAGGGAACTATGGCTACACCTTC	CASSFLGTGNYGYTF
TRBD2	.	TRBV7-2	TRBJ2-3	TGTGCCAGCAGCTTAGGAGGTCGCGGGGGGGCAGGAGATACGCAGTATTTT	CASSLGGRGGAGDTQYF
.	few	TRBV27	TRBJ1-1	TGTGCCAGCACCCGGCAAAGGGGCACTGAAGCTTTCTTT	CASTRQRGTEAFF
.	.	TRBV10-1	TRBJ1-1	TGCGCCAGCAGTGAGTCTTGGGGGCAAGGGACTGAAGCTTTCTTT	CASSESWGQGTEAFF
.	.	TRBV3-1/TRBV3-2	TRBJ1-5	TGTGCCAGCAGCCAAAGTTGGAGCCAGCCCCAGCATTTT	CASSQSWSQPQHF
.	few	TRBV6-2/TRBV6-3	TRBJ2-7	TGTGCCAGCAGTTGGAAGGGAGTGGGTGAGCAGTACTTC	CASSWKGVGEQYF